The 12 T cell receptor beta chains below all came from one sample that was sequenced in a study of blood T cells in healthy people across ages. Then a second PCR, running roughly 7 to 11 cycles, was carried out with a sample-barcoded 5' primer and a J-beta primer mix. One entry per CDR3 protein results from TCRdb running MiXCR on the 5' RACE reads. This table holds around 2 million distinct CDR3 sequences, approximately 40% found once. The sequenced sample consisted of blood. Receptors were obtained from a human donor in good health.

For this clonotype: The junction shows a germline mismatch at one end, possibly a read error. In nucleotides, the CDR3 is TGCGCCAGCAGCCAAGTCCGGGGTTACAATGGGCAGTTCTTC. Amino acids: CASSQVRGYNGQFF. The rearrangement uses TRBV4-1 and TRBJ2-1, with TRBD2 as a possible D gene (5 bases). The CDR3 consists of 14 residues. The germline V gene has CDR1 MGHRA and CDR2 YSYEKL.

V and J are TRBV10-3 and TRBJ2-3; D remains unclear. There are 15 residues in the CDR3. V was shortened by 5 bases and J by 0 bases, with 12 bases between the two germline ends. From germline, CDR1 is ENHRY and CDR2 SYGVKD. CDR3 DNA sequence: TGTGCCATCAGTAATACAGAAACTAGCACAGATACGCAGTATTTT. It codes for CAISNTETSTDTQYF.

This clonotype has only a few counts. V is TRBV7-6 and J is TRBJ2-1, with D perhaps assigned TRBD1 or TRBD2 (5 bases each). Trimming removed 2 bases from V and 9 bases from J, with 17 bases in between. The germline CDR1 and CDR2 sequences are SGHVS and FNYEAQ. This CDR3 spans 15 amino acids. This CDR3 reads CASSLMGTGLGEQFF. DNA for the CDR3: TGTGCCAGCAGCTTAATGGGGACGGGGCTCGGTGAGCAGTTCTTC.

In its sample, this clonotype was seen once. V usage is TRBV5-1 and J usage is TRBJ1-2, with 9 nucleotides matching TRBD1. The germline V gene encodes CDR1 SGHRS and CDR2 YFSETQ. The CDR3 sequence is 15 residues long. Trimming cost V 0 bases and J 5 bases; bases outside gene matches: 5. CDR3 amino acids: CASSLEDGTGYGYTF. CDR3 bases: TGCGCCAGCAGCTTGGAGGACGGGACAGGGTATGGCTACACCTTC.

This clonotype was counted a few times. The chain recombines TRBV6-5 with TRBJ1-1; D possibly corresponds to TRBD1 (5 bases). Trimming took 2 bases from V and 12 from J, leaving 19 bases between them. Germline loops: CDR1 MNHEY, CDR2 SVGAGI. The CDR3 spans 14 residues. CDR3 coding DNA: TGTGCCAGCAGTTACCCAGAGGCAGGGACGGTAACTTTCTTT. It yields the protein CASSYPEAGTVTFF.

Only a few counts were recorded for this clonotype. The chain carries TRBV29-1 and TRBJ2-5; tentatively, D is TRBD1 (5 bases). Germline CDR1 SQVTM, CDR2 ANQGSEA. The CDR3 sequence is 13 residues long. The V gene lost 3 bases and the J gene lost 3 bases, with 11 bases spanning the gap. DNA of the CDR3: TGCAGCGTTGAGGCAGGGTCAGAAGAGACCCAGTACTTC. The encoded protein is CSVEAGSEETQYF.

This clonotype came up a few times. The CDR3 nucleotides read TGTGCCAGCAGTTTCGGGACAGGGAAGCAGTTCTTC. This translates into CASSFGTGKQFF. V is TRBV12-3 or TRBV12-4 and J is TRBJ2-1; 9 bases agree with TRBD1. V gave up 3 bases and J gave up 11 bases; unmatched junction bases: 2. CDR3 length: 12 amino acids.

The chain recombines TRBV12-3 or TRBV12-4 with TRBJ1-1; 8 bases match TRBD1. Losses at the gene ends were 5 bases for V and 4 bases for J; bases not matched to a gene: 6. The CDR3 sequence is 14 residues long. The CDR3 loop reads CASSPVTGGTEAFF. Written as DNA, the CDR3 is TGTGCCAGCAGTCCGGTCACAGGGGGCACTGAAGCTTTCTTT.

This clonotype was seen a few times. This rearrangement joins TRBV11-2 to TRBJ2-1, with 8 bases that match TRBD1. The ends lost 6 bases at V and 3 bases at J; junction bases unmatched: 4. Germline CDR1 SGHAT, CDR2 FQNNGV. The length of the CDR3 is 14 residues. In nucleotides, the CDR3 is TGTGCCAGCAGGGGACAGGCGATCTACAATGAGCAGTTCTTC. Translating gives CASRGQAIYNEQFF.

The J gene is TRBJ2-2, the V gene TRBV27; no reliable D call. Germline lookup yields CDR1 MNHEY and CDR2 SMNVEV (reference sequence). This CDR3 is 13 amino acids long. V was trimmed by 4 bases and J by 5 bases, leaving 8 bases between them. The CDR3 here is CASSSYGTGELFF. Here the CDR3 DNA reads TGTGCCAGCAGTTCTTATGGTACCGGGGAGCTGTTTTTT.

J is TRBJ1-2 and V is TRBV7-3, with D tentatively TRBD1 (5 bases). The V gene's germline CDR1 is SGHTA and CDR2 FQGTGA. The CDR3 consists of 13 residues. Trimming removed 2 bases at V and 8 bases at J, with 12 bases between. The CDR3 region has the DNA TGTGCCAGCAGCTTAGAGAGGGGCGGCGGCTACACCTTC. It codes for CASSLERGGGYTF.

About this clonotype: A junction boundary mismatches the germline segment, possibly from a read error. The rearrangement joins TRBV25-1 to TRBJ2-4; tentative D call: TRBD1 (5 bases). This CDR3 spans 14 amino acids. Germline assignment: CDR1 MGHDK and CDR2 SYGVNS. This CDR3 is CASSEYFQGNVQYF. The DNA of the CDR3 is TGTGCCAGCAGTGAATATTTCCAGGGAAACGTTCAGTACTTC.